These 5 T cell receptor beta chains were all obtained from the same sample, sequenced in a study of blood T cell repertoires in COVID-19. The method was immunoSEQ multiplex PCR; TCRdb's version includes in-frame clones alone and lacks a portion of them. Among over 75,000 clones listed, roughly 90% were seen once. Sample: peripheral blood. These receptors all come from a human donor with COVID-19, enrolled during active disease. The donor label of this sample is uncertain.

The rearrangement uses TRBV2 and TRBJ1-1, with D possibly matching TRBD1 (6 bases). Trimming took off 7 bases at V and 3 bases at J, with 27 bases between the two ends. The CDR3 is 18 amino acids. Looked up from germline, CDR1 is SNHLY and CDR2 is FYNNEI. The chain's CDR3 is CASIALQESLRGDTEAFF. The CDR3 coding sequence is TGTGCCAGCATCGCCCTCCAGGAATCACTCAGGGGTGACACTGAAGCTTTCTTT.

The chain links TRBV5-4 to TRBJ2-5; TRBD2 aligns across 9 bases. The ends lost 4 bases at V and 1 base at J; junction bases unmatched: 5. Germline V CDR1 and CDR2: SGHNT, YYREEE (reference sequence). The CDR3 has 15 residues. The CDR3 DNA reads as TGTGCCAGCAGCCCGAGCGGGGGGCCCCAAGAGACCCAGTACTTC. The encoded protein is CASSPSGGPQETQYF.

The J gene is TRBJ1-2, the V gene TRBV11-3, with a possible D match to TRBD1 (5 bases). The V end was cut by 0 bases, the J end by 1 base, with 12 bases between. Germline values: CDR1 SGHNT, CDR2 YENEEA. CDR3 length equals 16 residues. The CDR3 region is CASSLDYEDSNYGYTF. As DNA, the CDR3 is TGTGCCAGCAGCTTAGATTACGAAGACAGTAACTATGGCTACACCTTC. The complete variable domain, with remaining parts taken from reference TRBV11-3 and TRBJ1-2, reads EAGVVQSPRYKIIEKKQPVAFWCNPISGHNTLYWYLQNLGQGPELLIRYENEEAVDDSQLPKDRFSAERLKGVDSTLKIQPAELGDSAVYLCASSLDYEDSNYGYTFGSGTRLTVV.

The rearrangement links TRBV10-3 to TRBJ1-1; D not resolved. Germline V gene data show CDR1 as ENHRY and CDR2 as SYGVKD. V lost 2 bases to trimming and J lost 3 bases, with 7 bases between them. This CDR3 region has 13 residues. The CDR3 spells CAISEGLDTEAFF. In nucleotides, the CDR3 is TGTGCCATCAGTGAGGGACTTGACACTGAAGCTTTCTTT.

CDR3 in DNA: TGTGCCAGCTCACCATCGCACATACCCTACGAGCAGTACTTC. Amino acids: CASSPSHIPYEQYF. The rearrangement joins TRBV18 to TRBJ2-7; D gene uncertain. CDR3 length equals 14 residues. Germline V gives CDR1 KGHSH, CDR2 LQKENI. V was clipped by 2 bases and J by 2 bases, with 10 bases between them.